These 3 T cell receptor beta chains were all obtained from the same sample, sequenced in a study of spatial heterogeneity in lung cancer. TCRdb re-called the 5' RACE reads with MiXCR, one entry per CDR3 protein. Seen here are tens of thousands of distinct CDR3 sequences, approximately 15% observed once, and the top ten hold about 55%. This sample's time point: sample taken at primary tumor resection. The specimen was PBMCs, collected at surgery. These receptors originate from a male donor with early-stage non-small cell lung cancer.

The chain links TRBV20-1 to TRBJ1-4; D possibly corresponds to TRBD1 (5 bases). The CDR3 is made up of 16 amino acids. Trimming pared 3 bases from V and 1 base from J, leaving 15 bases between. Germline values: CDR1 DFQATT, CDR2 SNEGSKA (reference sequence). The CDR3, as DNA: TGCAGTGCTAGGACCCACCGGGGGGAAACTAATGAAAAACTGTTTTTT. Protein sequence: CSARTHRGETNEKLFF.

V is TRBV5-1 and J is TRBJ1-1, with TRBD1 as a possible D gene (6 bases). CDR3 length equals 15 residues. Trimming pared 4 bases from V and 2 bases from J, leaving 15 bases between. In germline, CDR1 is SGHRS, CDR2 YFSETQ. The CDR3 coding sequence is TGCGCCAGCAGCGATCGACCAGGGGACAACACTGAAGCTTTCTTT. Protein: CASSDRPGDNTEAFF.

The V call is TRBV24-1, the J call TRBJ2-3, with a tentative D call TRBD2 (6 bases). Germline V gives CDR1 KGHDR, CDR2 SFDVKD. Trimming shortened V by 5 bases and J by 0 bases, and 14 bases separated the two germline ends. The length of the CDR3 is 16 residues. The CDR3 region has the DNA TGTGCCACCAGTGGGAGGGGACTGGGAAGCACAGATACGCAGTATTTT. Amino acids: CATSGRGLGSTDTQYF.